This TCR beta chain is from a study of cytomegalovirus exposure and HLA in healthy donors. Study-wide background: Among a few hundred genotyped donors, approximately 80% fell in the Caucasian-associated ancestry cluster.

The study, taken as a whole, reports: Within a later analysis, the majority of CMV-associated TCR beta chains appeared HLA-restricted.

Regarding this clone: Its antigen is unknown.

The CDR3 contains 18 residues. Trimming took 1 base from V and 8 from J; bases not matched to a gene: 8. Germline V gene lookup returns CDR1 LGHNA and CDR2 YNFKEQ. Primers included in the PCR were 60 Vbeta and 13 Jbeta primers. This table comes from immunoSEQ multiplex PCR, and its TCRdb copy is limited to in-frame clones, with some not included. The sample carries 150,000 to 200,000 clones, 75% to 85% recorded once. V and J are TRBV4-2 and TRBJ2-1; 16 nucleotides match TRBD2. The sequence was obtained from a woman between 45 and 60 years old in good health and CMV-seronegative. What was sequenced was PBMCs. The CDR3 DNA is TGTGCCAGCAGCCAAGGGCCGGGACTAGCGGGGGGGCCCCATGAGCAGTTCTTC. This encodes CASSQGPGLAGGPHEQFF.